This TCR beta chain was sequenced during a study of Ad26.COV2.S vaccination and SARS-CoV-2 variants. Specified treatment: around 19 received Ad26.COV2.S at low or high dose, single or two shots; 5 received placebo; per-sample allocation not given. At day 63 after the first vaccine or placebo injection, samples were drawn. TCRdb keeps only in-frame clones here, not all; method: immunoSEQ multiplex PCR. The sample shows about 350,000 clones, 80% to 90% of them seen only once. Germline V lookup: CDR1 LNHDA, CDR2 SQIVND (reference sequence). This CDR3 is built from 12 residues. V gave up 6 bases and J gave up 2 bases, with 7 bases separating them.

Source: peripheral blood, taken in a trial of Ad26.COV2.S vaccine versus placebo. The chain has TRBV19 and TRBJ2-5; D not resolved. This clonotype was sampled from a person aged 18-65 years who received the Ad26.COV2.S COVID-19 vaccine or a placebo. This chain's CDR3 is CASSKGQETQYF. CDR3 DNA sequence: TGTGCCAGTAGCAAAGGGCAAGAGACCCAGTACTTC.